These T cell receptor beta chains were read from a single sample in a study of resident and recirculating memory T cells in vitiligo. Sequencing was performed with immunoSEQ multiplex PCR; in TCRdb, only in-frame clones are kept and a portion is missing. Among more than 65,000 clones listed, roughly nine tenths were seen once. Source material: blood. The receptors were gathered from a male donor with vitiligo. Both conserved end residues are part of each CDR3. The D gene is left open where the match is weak. The size field is filled for only some rows; it gives once, few, many or a size class.

cdr3_aa	cdr3_nt	v_call	j_call	clone_size	d_call
CASSLGTSGGASQETQYF	TGTGCCAGCAGCTTAGGGACTAGCGGGGGGGCCAGTCAAGAGACCCAGTACTTC	TRBV7-3	TRBJ2-5	-	TRBD2
CASSTRTGTNEKLFF	TGTGCCAGTAGTACCCGGACAGGAACTAATGAAAAACTGTTTTTT	TRBV19	TRBJ1-4	few	TRBD1
CSVGGGTGANVLTF	TGCAGCGTCGGGGGGGGAACTGGGGCCAACGTCCTGACTTTC	TRBV29-1	TRBJ2-6	-	TRBD2
CASSLARGNEQFF	TGTGCCAGCAGCTTGGCGAGGGGGAATGAGCAGTTCTTC	TRBV5-4	TRBJ2-1	-	-
CASSLSDNEQFF	TGCGCCAGCAGCTTGTCGGACAATGAGCAGTTCTTC	TRBV5-1	TRBJ2-1	once	-
CASSPTGTQTGELFF	TGTGCCAGCAGCCCCACCGGGACACAAACCGGGGAGCTGTTTTTT	TRBV7-3	TRBJ2-2	-	-
CASSLDRGDYGYTF	TGCGCCAGCAGCCTGGACAGGGGAGACTATGGCTACACCTTC	TRBV5-1	TRBJ1-2	-	TRBD1
CASSALADFYEQYF	TGTGCCAGCAGTGCACTAGCGGACTTCTACGAGCAGTACTTC	TRBV2	TRBJ2-7	-	TRBD2
CASSYTGTGLSEQYF	TGCGCCAGCAGCTACACCGGGACAGGGCTGTCTGAGCAGTACTTC	TRBV4-3	TRBJ2-7	-	TRBD1
CASSQDPGGASTDTQYF	TGCGCCAGCAGCCAAGATCCCGGGGGGGCTAGCACAGATACGCAGTATTTT	TRBV4-3	TRBJ2-3	-	TRBD2
CASSPTTGGRVTGELFF	TGTGCCAGCAGCCCCACGACAGGGGGACGTGTCACCGGGGAGCTGTTTTTT	TRBV7-8	TRBJ2-2	-	TRBD1
CASSGRGTNTGELFF	TGTGCCAGCAGCGGGCGGGGGACGAACACCGGGGAGCTGTTTTTT	TRBV9	TRBJ2-2	-	TRBD2
CASRPDREDSPLHF	TGTGCCAGCAGACCCGACAGGGAGGACTCACCCCTCCACTTT	TRBV6-5	TRBJ1-6	-	TRBD1
CASSSRAGTSTDTQYF	TGTGCCAGCAGTTCCCGCGCAGGAACTAGCACAGATACGCAGTATTTT	TRBV6-5	TRBJ2-3	-	-
CASSGGQGNYEQYF	TGTGCCAGCAGTGGGGGACAGGGGAACTACGAGCAGTACTTC	TRBV25-1	TRBJ2-7	-	TRBD1
CASSIIAGATGELFF	TGTGCCAGTAGTATCATAGCGGGGGCGACCGGGGAGCTGTTTTTT	TRBV19	TRBJ2-2	-	TRBD2
CASSLEGRPTQPQHF	TGTGCCAGCAGCTTGGAGGGGCGTCCTACTCAGCCCCAGCATTTT	TRBV5-8	TRBJ1-5	-	-
CASSHPGLAVPDTQYF	TGCGCCAGCAGCCACCCGGGACTAGCGGTTCCAGATACGCAGTATTTT	TRBV4-1	TRBJ2-3	-	TRBD2
CASSQILGSAGYGYTF	TGCGCCAGCAGCCAAATCCTAGGCTCGGCGGGCTATGGCTACACCTTC	TRBV4-1	TRBJ1-2	-	-
CASSLRGNLAGYTGELFF	TGTGCCAGCAGCCTTAGGGGTAACTTGGCTGGCTACACCGGGGAGCTGTTTTTT	TRBV7-8	TRBJ2-2	-	-
CASSQGRMNTEAFF	TGCGCCAGCAGCCAAGGGCGGATGAACACTGAAGCTTTCTTT	TRBV4-3	TRBJ1-1	once	-
CASSLTGNEKLFF	TGTGCCAGCAGCTTAACAGGGAATGAAAAACTGTTTTTT	TRBV7-9	TRBJ1-4	-	-
CASSLYQGRNTEAFF	TGTGCCAGCAGTTTATATCAGGGCCGGAACACTGAAGCTTTCTTT	TRBV27	TRBJ1-1	-	-
CANRSGTEAFF	TGTGCCAACCGCTCCGGCACTGAAGCTTTCTTT	TRBV6-9	TRBJ1-1	-	-
CASRDDTWWGRGDGYTF	TGCGCCAGCAGAGACGATACTTGGTGGGGCAGGGGCGATGGCTACACCTTC	TRBV5-1	TRBJ1-2	-	-
CASSPVGGLLGQPQHF	TGTGCCAGCAGTCCCGTTGGGGGGTTACTAGGTCAGCCCCAGCATTTT	TRBV28	TRBJ1-5	-	-
CASTPVSGAFNEQFF	TGTGCCAGCACTCCGGTTAGCGGGGCCTTCAATGAGCAGTTCTTC	TRBV6-6	TRBJ2-1	-	TRBD2
CASSPGQETNQPQHF	TGTGCCAGCAGCCCGGGACAGGAGACTAATCAGCCCCAGCATTTT	TRBV7-8	TRBJ1-5	once	TRBD1
CASSEYAGSYNEQFF	TGTGCCAGCAGTGAGTATGCGGGATCCTACAATGAGCAGTTCTTC	TRBV25-1	TRBJ2-1	-	-
CASSDRGEQYF	TGTGCCAGCTCGGACAGAGGCGAGCAGTACTTC	TRBV18	TRBJ2-7	once	-
CASSQPYAYEQYF	TGTGCCAGCAGCCAACCTTATGCCTACGAGCAGTACTTC	TRBV4-2	TRBJ2-7	-	-
CASSYLGLADEQFF	TGTGCCAGCAGTTACCTGGGACTAGCCGATGAGCAGTTCTTC	TRBV6-5	TRBJ2-1	-	TRBD2
CASRTSGEREQYF	TGTGCCAGCCGTACTAGCGGGGAGCGCGAGCAGTACTTC	TRBV28	TRBJ2-7	-	TRBD2
CASSSASPLGLNTEAFF	TGTGCCAGCAGCTCCGCCTCCCCCCTCGGGTTGAACACTGAAGCTTTCTTT	TRBV7-9	TRBJ1-1	few	-
CASRTGERSGGEKLFF	TGTGCCAGTAGAACCGGCGAGAGGTCCGGAGGGGAAAAACTGTTTTTT	TRBV19	TRBJ1-4	once	-
CASSTYGQRGSSYNSPLHF	TGTGCCAGCAGCACCTACGGGCAGCGGGGGAGCTCCTATAATTCACCCCTCCACTTT	TRBV5-5	TRBJ1-6	-	-
CASTSDGLYGYTF	TGTGCCAGCACCTCAGACGGACTCTATGGCTACACCTTC	TRBV28	TRBJ1-2	-	-
CASSSPGTGERSEKLFF	TGTGCCAGCAGCTCACCCGGGACAGGGGAGCGAAGTGAAAAACTGTTTTTT	TRBV7-9	TRBJ1-4	-	TRBD1
CASSLRQGLGNTEAFF	TGTGCCAGCAGTTTAAGGCAGGGTTTGGGAAACACTGAAGCTTTCTTT	TRBV28	TRBJ1-1	-	-
CASSLGGGGDSPLHF	TGTGCCAGCAGCTTGGGCGGAGGGGGGGATTCACCCCTCCACTTT	TRBV5-4	TRBJ1-6	-	-
CASREPNTGELFF	TGTGCCAGTAGAGAGCCGAACACCGGGGAGCTGTTTTTT	TRBV19	TRBJ2-2	-	-
CAGVAEITDTQYF	TGTGCCGGAGTAGCGGAGATCACAGATACGCAGTATTTT	TRBV2	TRBJ2-3	-	-
CASSLSFQGTFGYTF	TGTGCCAGCAGTTTATCCTTCCAGGGGACCTTCGGCTACACCTTC	TRBV27	TRBJ1-2	once	-
CASSGTAGGYGYTF	TGTGCCAGCAGTGGGACAGCTGGGGGCTATGGCTACACCTTC	TRBV25-1	TRBJ1-2	-	-
CASSPWTSGGAPKVTDTQYF	TGTGCCAGCAGCCCTTGGACTAGCGGGGGGGCCCCAAAGGTGACAGATACGCAGTATTTT	TRBV7-8	TRBJ2-3	-	TRBD2
CAISESTVGQILSGNTIYF	TGTGCCATCAGTGAGTCGACAGTGGGACAGATACTCTCTGGAAACACCATATATTTT	TRBV10-3	TRBJ1-3	-	TRBD1
CASSPVMEQGLNTEAFF	TGTGCCAGCTCACCGGTAATGGAGCAGGGGCTAAACACTGAAGCTTTCTTT	TRBV18	TRBJ1-1	-	-
CASASGGGGQETQYF	TGTGCCAGCGCCTCCGGAGGCGGGGGCCAAGAGACCCAGTACTTC	TRBV7-7	TRBJ2-5	-	TRBD2
CASSPGLAWISETQYF	TGCGCCAGCAGCCCCGGACTAGCATGGATCTCTGAGACCCAGTACTTC	TRBV5-1	TRBJ2-5	-	TRBD2
CASSYSGVNTGELFF	TGTGCCAGCAGCTATAGCGGGGTAAACACCGGGGAGCTGTTTTTT	TRBV7-2	TRBJ2-2	-	TRBD2
CASSLDRDNEQFF	TGTGCCAGCAGCTTAGACAGGGACAATGAGCAGTTCTTC	TRBV7-2	TRBJ2-1	-	-
CASSIQGARNTEAFF	TGTGCCAGTAGTATTCAGGGGGCCCGGAACACTGAAGCTTTCTTT	TRBV19	TRBJ1-1	-	TRBD1
CASSVLGQNSPLHF	TGTGCCAGCAGTGTACTCGGACAGAATTCACCCCTCCACTTT	TRBV27	TRBJ1-6	-	-
CASSLRRDRTNYEQYF	TGTGCCAGCAGCTTAAGAAGGGACAGGACAAACTACGAGCAGTACTTC	TRBV7-8	TRBJ2-7	-	TRBD1